The rows below give T cell receptor beta chains drawn from one sample of a study of OX40 agonist ivuxolimab in advanced cancers. The method was immunoSEQ multiplex PCR; TCRdb's version includes in-frame clones alone and lacks a portion of them. Here the sample spans approximately 31,000 clones, 88% being singletons. This sample comprised CD4+ or CD8+ T cells sorted from blood, obtained in a trial of the OX40 agonist ivuxolimab. These receptor sequences come from an adult with an advanced solid tumor such as melanoma, head and neck, liver or kidney cancer. The CDR3 runs from the conserved cysteine through the conserved F or W. A D gene is named only where the DNA matches it firmly. Some rows mark clone size as missing; the rest say once, few, many or name a class of expanded clone.

v_gene	d_gene	j_gene	abundance	CDR3aa	CDR3nt
TRBV7-9	TRBD2	TRBJ2-7	few	CASSFTTGLDSYEQYF	TGTGCCAGCAGCTTCACAACGGGACTAGACTCCTACGAGCAGTACTTC
TRBV18	NA	TRBJ2-1	NA	CASSSTATYIYNEQFF	TGTGCCAGCTCGTCGACAGCGACCTATATCTACAATGAGCAGTTCTTC
TRBV6-6	NA	TRBJ2-5	once	CASKGLGGEETQYF	TGTGCCAGCAAAGGACTAGGGGGAGAGGAGACCCAGTACTTC
TRBV9	NA	TRBJ2-7	NA	CASSVDPQKISYEQYF	TGTGCCAGCAGCGTAGATCCACAGAAAATCTCCTACGAGCAGTACTTC
TRBV27	NA	TRBJ1-1	NA	CASGALNSEAFF	TGTGCCAGCGGGGCGCTGAACTCTGAAGCTTTCTTT
TRBV11-2	NA	TRBJ2-1	NA	CASSLVGGVSSYNEQFF	TGTGCCAGCAGCTTAGTAGGGGGGGTGAGCTCCTACAATGAGCAGTTCTTC
TRBV2	TRBD1	TRBJ1-1	NA	CASNPDRFGTEAFF	TGTGCCAGCAACCCGGACAGGTTTGGAACTGAAGCTTTCTTT
TRBV20-1	NA	TRBJ2-3	NA	CSASWDTQYF	TGCAGTGCTAGTTGGGATACGCAGTATTTT
TRBV7-1	TRBD2	TRBJ2-7	NA	CASSPGGPRDEQYF	TGTGCCAGCAGCCCGGGGGGACCGAGGGACGAGCAGTACTTC
TRBV6-5	TRBD1	TRBJ1-1	NA	CASSRDSLGAFF	TGTGCCAGCAGTAGGGACAGCTTAGGAGCTTTCTTT
TRBV4-3	TRBD2	TRBJ2-7	NA	CASSHGTSGYEQYF	TGCGCCAGCAGCCACGGGACTAGCGGTTACGAGCAGTACTTC
TRBV5-4	NA	TRBJ1-2	NA	CASGAQGPYGYTF	TGTGCCAGCGGCGCACAGGGACCCTATGGCTACACCTTC
TRBV15	NA	TRBJ2-3	NA	CATRGGQSSTDTQYF	TGTGCCACCAGGGGGGGACAGTCTAGCACAGATACGCAGTATTTT
TRBV7-6	NA	TRBJ1-1	NA	CASSSQGFMNTEAFF	TGTGCCAGCAGCTCACAGGGATTCATGAACACTGAAGCTTTCTTT
TRBV10-3	NA	TRBJ2-5	medium-sized	CAISESGSQETQYF	TGTGCCATCAGTGAGTCCGGGTCCCAAGAGACCCAGTACTTC
TRBV6-5	NA	TRBJ1-5	NA	CASRAGGGKPQHF	TGTGCCAGCAGAGCGGGGGGAGGTAAGCCCCAGCATTTT
TRBV27	NA	TRBJ1-2	NA	CASRTETNYGYTF	TGTGCCAGCAGAACGGAGACTAACTATGGCTACACCTTC
TRBV30	NA	TRBJ2-7	NA	CACTRGTDLHEQYF	TGTGCCTGTACCAGGGGGACTGATCTCCACGAGCAGTACTTC
TRBV7-6	NA	TRBJ2-7	NA	CASSLETDYEQYF	TGTGCCAGCAGCTTAGAGACGGACTACGAGCAGTACTTC
TRBV6-1	NA	TRBJ2-1	NA	CASSEDRITYNEQFF	TGTGCCAGCAGTGAAGACCGAATAACCTACAATGAGCAGTTCTTC
TRBV4-3	NA	TRBJ2-7	many	CASSQDSGSYEQYF	TGCGCCAGCAGCCAAGATTCCGGGTCCTACGAGCAGTACTTC
TRBV7-2	NA	TRBJ2-3	NA	CASSSTGQPDTQYF	TGTGCCAGCAGCTCAACAGGGCAGCCAGATACGCAGTATTTT
TRBV28	NA	TRBJ2-1	NA	CASSFPGSYNEQFF	TGTGCCAGCAGTTTTCCAGGGTCCTACAATGAGCAGTTCTTC
TRBV18	NA	TRBJ2-2	NA	CASSPTLEPNTGELFF	TGTGCCAGCTCACCTACTCTAGAGCCGAACACCGGGGAGCTGTTTTTT
TRBV4-3	TRBD2	TRBJ2-4	NA	CASSQARGGRNIQYF	TGCGCCAGCAGCCAAGCTCGCGGGGGGAGAAACATTCAGTACTTC
TRBV28	NA	TRBJ1-5	NA	CASSFESSNQPQHF	TGTGCCAGCAGTTTCGAAAGTAGCAATCAGCCCCAGCATTTT
TRBV7-6	TRBD1	TRBJ2-7	NA	CASSGYGTDYEQYF	TGTGCCAGCAGCGGATACGGGACAGACTACGAGCAGTACTTC
TRBV9	TRBD2	TRBJ2-5	NA	CASSVDDTGGAQYF	TGTGCCAGCAGCGTAGATGATACGGGGGGGGCCCAGTACTTC
TRBV4-3	TRBD2	TRBJ2-7	NA	CASSRLSGAYEQYF	TGCGCCAGCAGCCGCCTCAGCGGGGCCTACGAGCAGTACTTC
TRBV5-6	TRBD1	TRBJ2-7	NA	CASSSPGQGAYEQYF	TGTGCCAGCAGCTCCCCGGGACAGGGGGCCTACGAGCAGTACTTC
TRBV5-1	TRBD2	TRBJ2-7	NA	CASSIMGSGGDEQYF	TGCGCCAGCAGCATCATGGGAAGCGGGGGGGACGAGCAGTACTTC
TRBV5-6	NA	TRBJ2-4	NA	CASPFRRDNRTLAKNIQYF	TGTGCCAGCCCATTCCGCCGGGACAACCGAACCCTAGCCAAAAACATTCAGTACTTC
TRBV19	NA	TRBJ2-5	NA	CASSIQGPKETQYF	TGTGCCAGTAGTATTCAAGGGCCCAAAGAGACCCAGTACTTC
TRBV7-9	TRBD1	TRBJ1-2	NA	CASSLAGTAYGYTF	TGTGCCAGCAGCTTAGCGGGGACAGCCTATGGCTACACCTTC
TRBV7-2	NA	TRBJ1-2	NA	CASSSRGGRGIKRPGYTF	TGTGCCAGCAGCTCCAGGGGCGGCAGGGGCATCAAACGTCCTGGCTACACCTTC
TRBV6-6	TRBD2	TRBJ2-5	NA	CASSSPGLAEETQYF	TGTGCCAGCAGTTCCCCCGGACTAGCGGAAGAGACCCAGTACTTC
TRBV13	NA	TRBJ1-5	NA	CASSRLPDGAQHF	TGTGCCAGCAGCCGTTTACCGGATGGAGCCCAGCATTTT
TRBV9	NA	TRBJ2-1	NA	CASSVATAGYGNEQFF	TGTGCCAGCAGCGTAGCCACGGCCGGCTATGGCAATGAGCAGTTCTTC
TRBV4-1	NA	TRBJ1-4	NA	CASSQTIGGQFATNEKLFF	TGCGCCAGCAGCCAAACTATCGGAGGACAGTTTGCAACTAATGAAAAACTGTTTTTT
TRBV30	TRBD2	TRBJ2-7	NA	CTWSGGGAYEQYF	TGTACCTGGAGTGGCGGGGGGGCCTACGAGCAGTACTTC
TRBV9	NA	TRBJ2-1	NA	CASSVWGASYNEQFF	TGTGCCAGCAGCGTATGGGGGGCCTCATACAATGAGCAGTTCTTC